This TCR beta chain is drawn from a study of T-cell memory formation after mild COVID-19. Study as a whole: The two donors had largely donor-specific TCR clusters.

TCR alpha and TCR beta cDNA libraries with sample barcodes and UMIs came from 5'RACE using constant-segment primers. TCRdb ran MiXCR on the 5' RACE reads and lists one entry per CDR3 protein. Of fewer than 350,000 distinct CDR3 sequences listed, 18% are singletons. This clonotype has only a few counts. Antigen: not known. Broader study findings: Mainly CM and EM harbored the contracting CD4+ clones; mainly EMRA harbored the CD8+ ones.

The clonotype originates from a man younger than 35 who had mild COVID-19 (a few samples of this study predate the infection). Cell type and time point are not known. Sequencing was done on a sample of PBMCs or a T cell subset sorted from them (not recorded which).

CDR3 in amino acids: CSARDSLAQETQYF. The CDR3 region has the DNA TGCAGTGCTAGAGACTCACTAGCGCAAGAGACCCAGTACTTC. V gene TRBV20-1 combines with J gene TRBJ2-5; 7 bases align to TRBD2. Germline trimming cut 0 bases from V and 2 bases from J; bases unmatched to any gene: 3. CDR1 and CDR2 (germline): DFQATT, SNEGSKA (reference sequence). CDR3 length: 14 amino acids.